The 20 T cell receptor beta chains below come from one sample, sequenced in a study of cytotoxic CD8 clonotypes in ibrutinib-treated CLL (dated by TCRdb to about 2021). Libraries were constructed by the immunoSEQ multiplex PCR assay. Here the immuneACCESS table is served through TCRdb, limited to in-frame sequences with V and J called. Missing clones are a known gap in these copies; in checked studies unresolved V genes cover under half, and the rest lacks a known reason. For this sample there are about 160,000 clones; nearly 90% appear just once. Around 3% of the sample lies in the top ten. What the time point label conveys for this sample: progressive disease on ibrutinib. This specimen consisted of PBMCs, obtained at disease progression, from a patient treated with ibrutinib. The receptors come from a human donor with chronic lymphocytic leukemia.

This clone has only a few counts. The chain recombines TRBV29-1 with TRBJ1-1, with D possibly TRBD1 on 6 matching bases. There are 13 residues in the CDR3. The germline CDR1 and CDR2 sequences are SQVTM and ANQGSEA. V was shortened by 5 bases and J by 8 bases, with 18 bases between the two germline ends. The CDR3 is CSVILDRLLEAFF. Written as DNA, the CDR3 is TGCAGCGTTATCCTTGACAGGTTACTAGAAGCTTTCTTT.

CDR3 sequence: CASSLIGTSGMSTDTQYF. In nucleotides, the CDR3 is TGTGCCAGCAGCTTAATAGGGACTAGCGGGATGAGCACAGATACGCAGTATTTT. The rearrangement uses TRBV7-3 and TRBJ2-3, with 13 bases fitting TRBD2. In germline, CDR1 is SGHTA, CDR2 FQGTGA. This CDR3 has 18 residues. J lost 0 bases, V lost 1 base, and 4 bases had no gene match.

This rearrangement joins TRBV19 to TRBJ2-7; D gene ambiguous. CDR3 length: 13 residues. The V end was cut by 5 bases, the J end by 2 bases, with 10 bases between. Per germline, CDR1 LNHDA and CDR2 SQIVND (reference sequence). In DNA form, the CDR3 reads TGTGCCAGTAGTCTTGGCTTAACCTACGAGCAGTACTTC. The encoded protein is CASSLGLTYEQYF.

This clone was observed a few times. The chain links TRBV1 to TRBJ2-2; the table calls TRBD2, which could not be checked here. TRBV1 is deemed a pseudogene. The CDR3 is made up of 16 amino acids. In DNA, the CDR3 is TGCACCAGCAGCCTTGTTAGCGTTAAGGGCACCGGGGAGCTGTTTTTT. It encodes CTSSLVSVKGTGELFF.

The chain carries TRBV18 and TRBJ2-3; D unresolved. The ends were cut back, 3 bases at V and 2 bases at J, with 3 bases in the middle. Germline loops: CDR1 KGHSH, CDR2 LQKENI. The CDR3 is made up of 12 amino acids. The CDR3 bases are TGTGCCAGCTCACCTGTCACAGATACGCAGTATTTT. Translated: CASSPVTDTQYF.

The gene calls are TRBV28 and TRBJ1-5; no clear D gene. CDR3 length equals 16 residues. Between the trimmed V and J ends, which lost 1 base and 3 bases, there was a span of 13 bases. Germline loops: CDR1 MDHEN, CDR2 SYDVKM. The CDR3 protein is CASSLLRQASNQPQHF. DNA of the CDR3: TGTGCCAGCAGTTTATTACGGCAGGCATCCAATCAGCCCCAGCATTTT.

The chain recombines TRBV9 with TRBJ2-7; 10 nucleotides agree with TRBD2. The V gene's germline CDR1 is SGDLS and CDR2 YYNGEE. Trimming at V came to 4 bases and at J to 4 bases, leaving 11 bases not matched to a gene. CDR3 length: 16 amino acids. CDR3 loop: CASSNSPLAGEYEQYF. In DNA, the CDR3 is TGTGCCAGCAGCAATAGCCCCCTAGCGGGAGAGTACGAGCAGTACTTC.

In its sample, this clone was seen once. This chain links TRBV6-5 with TRBJ1-1; TRBD1 matches 8 bases. Trimming removed 4 bases from V and 10 bases from J; junction bases left unmatched: 5. There are 12 residues in the CDR3. Germline lookup yields CDR1 MNHEY and CDR2 SVGAGI. The CDR3 loop reads CASSSGQASAFF. As DNA, the CDR3 is TGTGCCAGCAGTTCGGGACAGGCCTCAGCTTTCTTT.

This chain connects TRBV6-1 to TRBJ2-5, with D tentatively TRBD1 or TRBD2 (5 bases each). The V gene's germline CDR1 is MNHNS and CDR2 SASEGT. The V and J ends lost 3 bases and 5 bases respectively, with 16 bases between them. CDR3 length: 15 residues. CDR3: CASSDGAGIMETQYF. For the CDR3, the DNA is TGTGCCAGCAGTGACGGGGCAGGAATAATGGAGACCCAGTACTTC.

The chain is built from TRBV5-1 and TRBJ2-5; 9 bases line up with TRBD1. This CDR3 is 15 amino acids long. CDR1 is SGHRS, CDR2 YFSETQ, per germline. With 5 bases clipped from V and 5 bases from J, the junction kept 10 bases outside the gene matches. CDR3 nucleotide sequence: TGCGCCAGCAGGCTGGGACAGGGCATAGAGGAGACCCAGTACTTC. It translates to CASRLGQGIEETQYF. The complete variable domain, with remaining parts taken from reference TRBV5-1 and TRBJ2-5, reads KAGVTQTPRYLIKTRGQQVTLSCSPISGHRSVSWYQQTPGQGLQFLFEYFSETQRNKGNFPGRFSGRQFSNSRSEMNVSTLELGDSALYLCASRLGQGIEETQYFGPGTRLLVL.

A few counts support this clone. This rearrangement joins TRBV7-2 to TRBJ2-7; unclear D gene. CDR1 is SGHTA and CDR2 is FQGNSA in the germline V gene. V lost 3 bases to trimming and J lost 3 bases, with 9 bases between them. The CDR3 is made up of 13 amino acids. The CDR3 DNA reads as TGTGCCAGCAGCTTCGAGCTCATCTACGAGCAGTACTTC. Translated, it gives CASSFELIYEQYF.

J is TRBJ1-3 and V is TRBV7-9; no definite D call. The CDR3 spans 15 residues. V was cut by 1 base and J by 4 bases, with 11 bases left in between. Per the germline V gene, CDR1 is SEHNR and CDR2 is FQNEAQ (reference sequence). CDR3 in amino acids: CASSLGGRQGNTIYF. The CDR3, as DNA: TGTGCCAGCAGCTTAGGTGGCAGGCAGGGAAACACCATATATTTT.

The chain recombines TRBV5-1 with TRBJ2-1, with 7 bases identical to TRBD2. The CDR3 totals 19 residues. V dropped 7 bases and J dropped 1; count of bases not matched to a gene: 20. Looked up from germline, CDR1 is SGHRS and CDR2 is YFSETQ. The CDR3 nucleotides are TGCGCCAGCGCTTCCGGGACTATCCCATTGCGAGTGTCCTACAATGAGCAGTTCTTC. This sequence encodes CASASGTIPLRVSYNEQFF.

The chain couples TRBV6-5 to TRBJ2-7; 7 positions match TRBD1. V was clipped by 6 bases and J by 2 bases; unmatched bases: 7. Looked up from germline, CDR1 is MNHEY and CDR2 is SVGAGI. This CDR3 comprises 14 residues. CDR3 residues: CASSKGDRAYEQYF. Here the CDR3 DNA reads TGTGCCAGCAGCAAAGGTGACAGGGCCTACGAGCAGTACTTC.

This clone was observed a single time. The gene calls are TRBV6-1 and TRBJ2-2; D perhaps matches TRBD1 (5 bases). CDR1 MNHNS and CDR2 SASEGT come from the germline V gene. CDR3 length equals 13 residues. V was clipped by 6 bases and J by 6 bases, with 11 bases between them. Here the CDR3 DNA reads TGTGCCAGCAGCAGGGTCCACGCCGGGGAGCTGTTTTTT. Protein product: CASSRVHAGELFF.

In the case of this clone: In the same sample, other DNA sequences code for this CDR3. The chain couples TRBV5-4 to TRBJ2-4, with D possibly being TRBD1 (6 bases). Trimming pared 1 base from V and 1 base from J, leaving 6 bases between. The CDR3 totals 14 residues. Germline CDR1 is SGHNT and CDR2 is YYREEE (reference sequence). The DNA of the CDR3 is TGTGCCAGCAGCTTGACAGGGGCCAAAAACATTCAGTACTTC. It translates to CASSLTGAKNIQYF.

The chain has TRBV7-6 and TRBJ1-5, with 11 bases matching TRBD1. This CDR3 region has 16 residues. CDR1 is SGHVS, CDR2 FNYEAQ, per germline. V trimming: 4 bases; J trimming: 0 bases; junction bases outside the gene matches: 2. The CDR3 region has the DNA TGTGCCAGCAGCTCGGGACAGGGGGATAGCAATCAGCCCCAGCATTTT. Translated: CASSSGQGDSNQPQHF.

V is TRBV5-1 and J is TRBJ2-5, with D perhaps matching TRBD1 (6 bases). Between the trimmed V and J ends, which lost 0 bases and 4 bases, there was a span of 19 bases. Germline V lookup: CDR1 SGHRS, CDR2 YFSETQ. CDR3 length: 17 amino acids. CDR3 amino acids: CASSLALGTPKSETQYF. DNA for the CDR3: TGCGCCAGCAGCTTGGCCTTAGGGACACCCAAATCAGAGACCCAGTACTTC.

In nucleotides, the CDR3 is TGTGCCAGCAGCTTAGAAAGGGACCAGTACTTC. It codes for CASSLERDQYF. This chain joins TRBV7-9 and TRBJ2-5; D remains ambiguous. Germline lookup yields CDR1 SEHNR and CDR2 FQNEAQ (reference sequence). Between the trimmed V and J ends, which lost 1 base and 10 bases, there was a span of 7 bases. The CDR3 loop spans 11 amino acids.

The gene calls are TRBV9 and TRBJ2-7; D perhaps matches TRBD1 (5 bases). Germline V gives CDR1 SGDLS, CDR2 YYNGEE. V gave up 0 bases and J gave up 0 bases, with 10 bases separating them. The CDR3 runs to 15 residues. The CDR3 protein is CASSVGGSSSYEQYF. Written as DNA, the CDR3 is TGTGCCAGCAGCGTAGGGGGCAGTTCCTCCTACGAGCAGTACTTC.